This paragraph covers one T cell receptor beta chain sequence. Its binding antigen is unknown. No base qualities exist here, and no much larger clone lies one base off it. Other nucleotide sequences from this sample produce the same CDR3. This record belongs to a study of control samples from healthy donors and cancer patients (dated by TCRdb to about 2020). The receptor library was made with the immunoSEQ multiplex PCR assay. TCRdb carries this immuneACCESS record with in-frame sequences only. Its versions omit some clonotypes, under half of them owing to an unresolved V gene in the studies checked, with the rest unexplained. For this sample there are 70,000 to 100,000 clones; over 85% appear just once. Clones ranked in the top ten supply under 2% of the sample. According to the germline V gene, CDR1 reads KGHSH and CDR2 reads LQKENI. Between the V and J ends, shortened by 6 bases and 2 bases respectively, the junction contains 20 bases. Spanning cysteine to phenylalanine, the CDR3 consists of 16 amino acids. The entry retains the CDR3 DNA only, 48 bases that are in frame from base 1.

The rearranged chain carries TRBV18 and TRBJ2-7; the best D guess is TRBD2, with 5 bases matching. The origin of this receptor is a woman aged 55-70 years with head and neck cancer. Material: PBMCs. CDR3 reads: CASSSPERSGTYEQYF. The DNA is TGTGCCAGCTCCTCACCAGAGCGTTCGGGGACCTACGAGCAGTACTTC.